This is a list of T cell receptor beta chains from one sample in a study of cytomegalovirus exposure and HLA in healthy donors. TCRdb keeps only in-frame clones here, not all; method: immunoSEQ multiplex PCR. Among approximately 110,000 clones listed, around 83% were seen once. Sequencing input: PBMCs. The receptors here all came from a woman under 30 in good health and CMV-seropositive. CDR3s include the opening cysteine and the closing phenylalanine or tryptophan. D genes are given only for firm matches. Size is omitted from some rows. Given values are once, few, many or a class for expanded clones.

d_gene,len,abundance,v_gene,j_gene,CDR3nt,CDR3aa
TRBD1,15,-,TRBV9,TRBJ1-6,TGTGCCAGCAGCGCACGACAGGGGGTTTCTTCACCCCTCCACTTT,CASSARQGVSSPLHF
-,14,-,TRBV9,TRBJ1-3,TGTGCCAGCAGCGTAGGGGGGGCTGGAAACACCATATATTTT,CASSVGGAGNTIYF
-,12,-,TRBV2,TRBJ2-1,TGTGCCAGCAGTCTAGACAGCGATGAGCAGTTCTTC,CASSLDSDEQFF
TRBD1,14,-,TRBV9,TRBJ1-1,TGTGCCAGCAGTCGGGACAGGGCGAACACTGAAGCTTTCTTT,CASSRDRANTEAFF
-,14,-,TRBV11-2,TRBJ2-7,TGTGCCAGCAGCGCGAGGGCGGGATTCTACGAGCAGTACTTC,CASSARAGFYEQYF
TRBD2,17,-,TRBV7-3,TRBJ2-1,TGTGCCAGCAGCTTACTTGGGACTAGCGGGGGGTACAATGAGCAGTTCTTC,CASSLLGTSGGYNEQFF
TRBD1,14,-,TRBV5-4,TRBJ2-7,TGTGCCAGCAGCCCCGGACAGGGGGTCTACGAGCAGTACTTC,CASSPGQGVYEQYF
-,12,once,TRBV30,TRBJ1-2,TGTGCCTGGAGCGAGGATAACTATGGCTACACCTTC,CAWSEDNYGYTF
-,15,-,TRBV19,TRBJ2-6,TGTGCCAGTTCCAAGGGGAAATCTGGGGCCAACGTCCTGACTTTC,CASSKGKSGANVLTF
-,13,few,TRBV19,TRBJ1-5,TGTGCCAGTAGTGTGGGGCATAGTTCGCCCCAGCATTTT,CASSVGHSSPQHF
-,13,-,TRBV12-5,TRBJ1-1,TGTGCTAGTGGTCCCAGGGGAGGGTCTGAAGCTTTCTTT,CASGPRGGSEAFF
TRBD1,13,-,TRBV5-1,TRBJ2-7,TGCGCCAGCAGCTGGGACAGGTCCTACGAGCAGTACTTC,CASSWDRSYEQYF
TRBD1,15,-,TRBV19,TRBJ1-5,TGTGCCAGTAGTCCTACCGGGACAGGTTTTCAGCCCCAGCATTTT,CASSPTGTGFQPQHF
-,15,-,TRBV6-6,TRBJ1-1,TGTGCCAGCAGATCCATTGGGAGGGGGGACACTGAAGCTTTCTTT,CASRSIGRGDTEAFF
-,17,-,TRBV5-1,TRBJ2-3,TGCGCCAGCAGCTTGATCGGGTCGGCGGGGCACGCAGATACGCAGTATTTT,CASSLIGSAGHADTQYF
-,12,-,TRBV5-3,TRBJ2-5,TGTGCCAGAAGCCCGGACCAAGAGACCCAGTACTTC,CARSPDQETQYF
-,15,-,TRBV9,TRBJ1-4,TGTGCCAGCAGCGCCCCCGCCACAGGGAATGAAAAACTGTTTTTT,CASSAPATGNEKLFF
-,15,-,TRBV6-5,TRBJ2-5,TGTGCCAGCAGTTCCCCGGGGGTGGCCCAAGAGACCCAGTACTTC,CASSSPGVAQETQYF
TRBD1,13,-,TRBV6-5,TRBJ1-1,TGTGCCAGCAGTCCCACAGGGGCCCCTAAAGCTTTCTTT,CASSPTGAPKAFF
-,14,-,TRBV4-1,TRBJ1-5,TGCGCCAGCAGCCAAGATGCAGGGGATCAGCCCCAGCATTTT,CASSQDAGDQPQHF
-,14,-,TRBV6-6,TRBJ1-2,TGTGCCAGCAGTTACTCGGGCACAAACTATGGCTACACCTTC,CASSYSGTNYGYTF
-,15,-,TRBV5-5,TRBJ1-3,TGTGCCAGCAGCACGGACACAACGGTGGGAAACACCATATATTTT,CASSTDTTVGNTIYF
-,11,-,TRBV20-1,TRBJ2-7,TGCAGTGCCAACAGGGTGTACGAGCAGTACTTC,CSANRVYEQYF
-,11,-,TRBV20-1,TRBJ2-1,TGCAGTGCTAGAGAGCGATATGAGCAGTTCTTC,CSARERYEQFF
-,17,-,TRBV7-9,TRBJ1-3,TGTGCCAGCAGCCTCGGGATTGGACAGTCCCCCGGAAACACCATATATTTT,CASSLGIGQSPGNTIYF
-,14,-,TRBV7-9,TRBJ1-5,TGTGCCAGCAGCCTAGTGGAGGCGGGTCAGCCCCAGCATTTT,CASSLVEAGQPQHF
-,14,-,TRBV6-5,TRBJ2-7,TGTGCGGCCTCGGGACATTCGTCCTCCTACGAGCAGTACTTC,CAASGHSSSYEQYF